The 28 T cell receptor beta chains given below trace back to one sample, sequenced in a study of blood T cell repertoires in COVID-19. Produced via immunoSEQ multiplex PCR; TCRdb's table is partial and in-frame only. The sample consists of 210,000 or so clones, 80% to 90% of them appearing once. The sample was peripheral blood. These receptors originate from a young man with COVID-19, enrolled during active disease.

The V call is TRBV7-9, the J call TRBJ2-3, with 7 bases aligning to TRBD2. V gave up 6 bases and J gave up 2 bases; unmatched junction bases: 14. The CDR3 covers 17 residues. Germline values: CDR1 SEHNR, CDR2 FQNEAQ (reference sequence). The CDR3 coding sequence is TGTGCCAGCAGGCATTTACCTAGCGGACCTATCACAGATACGCAGTATTTT. It encodes CASRHLPSGPITDTQYF.

This clone was recorded only once. The V gene is TRBV5-6, the J gene TRBJ1-2; D not resolved. This CDR3 is built from 11 residues. In germline, CDR1 is SGHDT, CDR2 YYEEEE. V lost 0 bases and J 7 bases, leaving 4 bases between the germline ends. This chain's CDR3 is CASSLGVGYTF. In nucleotides, the CDR3 is TGTGCCAGCAGCTTGGGCGTTGGCTACACCTTC.

The chain combines TRBV6-6 with TRBJ1-2; weak D call: TRBD1 (6 bases). Germline assignment: CDR1 MNHNY and CDR2 SVGAGI (reference sequence). This CDR3 is built from 13 residues. Trimming removed 8 bases from V and 6 bases from J, with 16 bases in between. The CDR3 loop is CASYTGQGNGYTF. The CDR3 DNA reads TGTGCCAGCTATACGGGGCAGGGGAATGGCTACACCTTC.

V is TRBV11-2 and J is TRBJ1-2; 7 bases agree with TRBD1. The CDR3 is 13 amino acids. The trim removed 4 bases at V and 3 bases at J, leaving 2 bases unmatched. Germline V CDR1 and CDR2: SGHAT, FQNNGV. The CDR3 nucleotides read TGTGCCAGCAGCTACAGGGGTGACTATGGCTACACCTTC. It yields the protein CASSYRGDYGYTF.

The genes are TRBV30 and TRBJ1-5; the match to TRBD1 covers 10 bases. Unmatched junction bases numbered 2, after V lost 2 bases and J lost 7 bases. In germline, CDR1 is GTSNPN, CDR2 SVGIG (reference sequence). The CDR3 is 13 residues long. This chain's CDR3 is CAWSRTGGQPQHF. CDR3 in DNA: TGTGCCTGGAGTCGGACAGGGGGACAGCCCCAGCATTTT.

A word on this clone: Germline is not matched at one junction end, which may reflect a read error. The rearrangement joins TRBV3-1 (or the pseudogene TRBV3-2) to TRBJ2-7; 10 nucleotides match TRBD2. This CDR3 is 16 amino acids long. The germline CDR1 and CDR2 sequences are LGHDT and YNNKEL (reference sequence). DNA for the CDR3: TGTGCCAGCAGCCCTGGGACTAGCGCTCCACGGGGATTAGTGGACTTC. This gives the protein CASSPGTSAPRGLVDF.

The chain employs TRBV5-4 and TRBJ2-1; 11 bases line up with TRBD2. From germline, CDR1 is SGHNT and CDR2 YYREEE (reference sequence). This CDR3 comprises 16 residues. V was pared by 4 bases and J by 6 bases, with 9 bases of the junction left unmatched. In DNA, the CDR3 is TGTGCCAGCAGCGATCGACTAGCGGGGATACTCAATGAGCAGTTCTTC. This sequence encodes CASSDRLAGILNEQFF. The whole variable domain, filled in from reference TRBV5-4 and TRBJ2-1, reads ETGVTQSPTHLIKTRGQQVTLRCSSQSGHNTVSWYQQALGQGPQFIFQYYREEENGRGNFPPRFSGLQFPNYSSELNVNALELDDSALYLCASSDRLAGILNEQFFGPGTRLTVL.

The rearrangement uses TRBV28 and TRBJ2-7, with 7 positions matching TRBD1. CDR3 size: 15 residues. Losses at the gene ends were 3 bases for V and 2 bases for J; bases not matched to a gene: 7. In germline, CDR1 is MDHEN, CDR2 SYDVKM. The CDR3 sequence is CASSFGGQIAYEQYF. CDR3 coding DNA: TGTGCCAGCAGTTTTGGGGGACAGATAGCCTACGAGCAGTACTTC. Full variable domain (outside the CDR3, taken from reference TRBV28 and TRBJ2-7): DVKVTQSSRYLVKRTGEKVFLECVQDMDHENMFWYRQDPGLGLRLIYFSYDVKMKEKGDIPEGYSVSREKKERFSLILESASTNQTSMYLCASSFGGQIAYEQYFGPGTRLTVT.

The chain has TRBV6-5 and TRBJ1-6, with 8 bases aligning to TRBD1. From germline, CDR1 is MNHEY and CDR2 SVGAGI. Trimming took 7 bases from V and 7 from J; bases not matched to a gene: 9. CDR3 length: 15 amino acids. CDR3 amino acids: CASTTGENWNSPLHF. The CDR3, as DNA: TGTGCCAGCACGACAGGGGAAAATTGGAATTCACCCCTCCACTTT.

The gene calls are TRBV19 and TRBJ2-1, with a tentative D call TRBD2 (5 bases). Germline CDR1 is LNHDA and CDR2 is SQIVND (reference sequence). Trimming shortened V by 7 bases and J by 0 bases, and 13 bases separated the two germline ends. This CDR3 region has 15 residues. The CDR3 protein is CASTLDWSSYNEQFF. For the CDR3, the DNA is TGTGCCAGTACATTGGACTGGAGCTCCTACAATGAGCAGTTCTTC.

This rearrangement joins TRBV5-1 to TRBJ1-4, with 7 nucleotides matching TRBD1. With V trimmed by 3 bases and J by 0 bases, 5 bases remained unmatched. Germline lookup yields CDR1 SGHRS and CDR2 YFSETQ. CDR3 size: 16 residues. The CDR3 spells CASSSTGATTNEKLFF. The CDR3 region has the DNA TGCGCCAGCAGCTCCACAGGGGCTACAACTAATGAAAAACTGTTTTTT.

The rearrangement links TRBV7-8 to TRBJ2-3; D unclear. Germline V gene data show CDR1 as SGHVS and CDR2 as FQNEAQ. The CDR3 length is 12 residues. Trimming shortened V by 5 bases and J by 6 bases, and 9 bases separated the two germline ends. The CDR3 region has the DNA TGTGCCAGCAGCCCTCTAGTTGATACGCAGTATTTT. Translated, it gives CASSPLVDTQYF.

The rearrangement uses TRBV10-3 and TRBJ1-1; 8 bases are a match to TRBD1. Germline values: CDR1 ENHRY, CDR2 SYGVKD. The CDR3 has 13 amino acids. V dropped 6 bases and J dropped 5; count of bases not matched to a gene: 5. Here the CDR3 DNA reads TGTGCCATCAGCCAGACAGGGGAGACTGAAGCTTTCTTT. It translates to CAISQTGETEAFF.

This clone occurred once. This chain uses TRBV15 with TRBJ1-6; TRBD1 is a possible D gene (5 bases). Trimming took 3 bases from V and 9 from J, leaving 15 bases between them. The CDR3 covers 15 residues. The germline V gene has CDR1 LNHNV and CDR2 YYDKDF (reference sequence). CDR3 bases: TGTGCCACCAGCAGGGGGCTAATGGCGATTTCACCCCTCCACTTT. Its protein product is CATSRGLMAISPLHF.

The rearrangement joins TRBV5-1 to TRBJ1-1, with 8 bases fitting TRBD1. V trimming: 5 bases; J trimming: 0 bases; junction bases outside the gene matches: 6. Germline V gene data show CDR1 as SGHRS and CDR2 as YFSETQ. The CDR3 contains 15 residues. The CDR3 loop is CASSPGDRLNTEAFF. CDR3 sequence (DNA): TGCGCCAGCAGTCCCGGGGACAGGTTGAACACTGAAGCTTTCTTT.

The chain couples TRBV6-5 to TRBJ1-4; TRBD1 is a possible D gene (5 bases). The germline CDR1 and CDR2 sequences are MNHEY and SVGAGI. Trimming took off 4 bases at V and 0 bases at J, with 9 bases between the two ends. This CDR3 has 15 residues. CDR3 sequence reads: CASSLDSATNEKLFF. DNA of the CDR3: TGTGCCAGCAGTTTAGACAGTGCAACTAATGAAAAACTGTTTTTT.

V and J are TRBV7-3 and TRBJ1-1; 8 positions match TRBD1. Trimming took 6 bases from V and 6 from J; bases not matched to a gene: 6. The CDR3 loop spans 13 amino acids. The V gene's germline CDR1 is SGHTA and CDR2 FQGTGA. The CDR3 loop is CASRLQGGAEAFF. CDR3 DNA sequence: TGTGCCAGCAGGTTACAGGGGGGCGCTGAAGCTTTCTTT. The variable domain in full, completed from reference TRBV7-3 and TRBJ1-1, reads GAGVSQTPSNKVTEKGKYVELRCDPISGHTALYWYRQSLGQGPEFLIYFQGTGAADDSGLPNDRFFAVRPEGSVSTLKIQRTERGDSAVYLCASRLQGGAEAFFGQGTRLTVV.

The chain links TRBV7-9 to TRBJ1-2; tentative D call: TRBD1 (5 bases). V was trimmed by 2 bases and J by 11 bases, leaving 21 bases between them. The germline V gene encodes CDR1 SEHNR and CDR2 FQNEAQ (reference sequence). The CDR3 consists of 15 residues. CDR3 in DNA: TGTGCCAGCAGCTTATTAACGGCTGGGGCAGTGCCTTACACCTTC. Amino acids: CASSLLTAGAVPYTF.

The chain is built from TRBV29-1 and TRBJ1-1; the D is unclear. The CDR3 is made up of 13 amino acids. V was clipped by 2 bases and J by 6 bases, with 13 bases between them. CDR1 and CDR2 from the germline V gene are SQVTM and ANQGSEA. The DNA of the CDR3 is TGCAGCGTTGAATTTCCGGAGAGGGCTGAAGCTTTCTTT. Amino acid sequence: CSVEFPERAEAFF. The full variable domain, its missing parts supplied by reference TRBV29-1 and TRBJ1-1, is SAVISQKPSRDICQRGTSLTIQCQVDSQVTMMFWYRQQPGQSLTLIATANQGSEATYESGFVIDKFPISRPNLTFSTLTVSNMSPEDSSIYLCSVEFPERAEAFFGQGTRLTVV.

The rearrangement joins TRBV2 to TRBJ1-5; 12 bases fit TRBD1. The CDR3 covers 17 residues. The V segment lost 6 bases and the J segment 0 bases; nucleotides outside the gene matches: 6. Germline V gene sequence: CDR1 SNHLY, CDR2 FYNNEI. The CDR3 DNA is TGTGCCAGCAGCCCGGGACAGGGGGCCCGTAGCAATCAGCCCCAGCATTTT. Protein product: CASSPGQGARSNQPQHF.

V gene TRBV7-2 combines with J gene TRBJ1-3; D remains unclear. The V and J ends lost 8 bases and 4 bases respectively, with 12 bases between them. The CDR3 contains 13 residues. CDR1 and CDR2 (germline): SGHTA, FQGNSA. The CDR3 spells CASARGVGNTIYF. As DNA, the CDR3 is TGTGCCAGCGCCCGAGGTGTGGGAAACACCATATATTTT.

The V call is TRBV5-4, the J call TRBJ2-7; D perhaps matches TRBD1 (5 bases). The CDR3 runs to 16 residues. Germline CDR1 SGHNT, CDR2 YYREEE (reference sequence). Trimming took off 0 bases at V and 2 bases at J, with 15 bases between the two ends. The DNA of the CDR3 is TGTGCCAGCAGCTTGGGTAGGGGCCTCATCCCCTACGAGCAGTACTTC. Amino acid sequence: CASSLGRGLIPYEQYF.

The CDR3 bases are TGCGCCAGCAGCCAAGATAGACAGGACTATGGCTACACCTTC. Its translation is CASSQDRQDYGYTF. The chain links TRBV4-3 to TRBJ1-2, with a tentative D call TRBD1 (6 bases). Trimming took 0 bases from V and 3 from J, leaving 8 bases between them. Germline V gene data show CDR1 as LGHNA and CDR2 as YSLEER. This CDR3 has 14 residues.

This chain links TRBV2 with TRBJ2-5; 11 nucleotides agree with TRBD1. The CDR3 totals 17 residues. Per germline, CDR1 SNHLY and CDR2 FYNNEI. With V trimmed by 0 bases and J by 4 bases, 7 bases remained unmatched. The CDR3 DNA sequence: TGTGCCAGCAGTGAAGCTAGGACAGGGGGCGGGCGAGAGACCCAGTACTTC. It codes for CASSEARTGGGRETQYF.

The chain combines TRBV7-2 with TRBJ1-2; maybe TRBD1 (6 bases). V dropped 7 bases and J dropped 4 bases, with 19 bases sitting between them. The CDR3 has 15 amino acids. Per the germline V gene, CDR1 is SGHTA and CDR2 is FQGNSA. Here the CDR3 DNA reads TGTGCCAGCACCCCACCCGGGACAACCATCTATGGCTACACCTTC. It is translated as CASTPPGTTIYGYTF.

A single count supports this clone. The rearrangement joins TRBV28 to TRBJ2-3, with 9 positions matching TRBD2. This CDR3 is built from 16 residues. V trimming: 6 bases; J trimming: 3 bases; junction bases outside the gene matches: 10. The germline V gene has CDR1 MDHEN and CDR2 SYDVKM. The DNA for the CDR3 is TGTGCCAGCAGACCTCCAGCGGGAGGTCGAACAGATACGCAGTATTTT. This codes for CASRPPAGGRTDTQYF.

The rearrangement joins TRBV4-3 to TRBJ2-2; no clear D. V lost 0 bases and J 8 bases, leaving 13 bases between the germline ends. CDR3 length equals 15 residues. Germline lookup yields CDR1 LGHNA and CDR2 YSLEER. This CDR3 is CASSQDAVGEGELFF. The CDR3 DNA sequence: TGCGCCAGCAGCCAAGACGCGGTGGGTGAGGGGGAGCTGTTTTTT.

The chain couples TRBV6-6 to TRBJ1-5; 9 positions match TRBD1. Losses at the gene ends were 6 bases for V and 6 bases for J; bases not matched to a gene: 3. The CDR3 covers 13 residues. Per the germline V gene, CDR1 is MNHNY and CDR2 is SVGAGI (reference sequence). The CDR3 nucleotides are TGTGCCAGCAGCTCACAGGGGGCTCAGCCCCAGCATTTT. It is translated as CASSSQGAQPQHF.